The subject of this entry is one T cell receptor beta chain. The data were taken from a study of blood T cell repertoires in COVID-19. The wider study: Whether acute or convalescent, the COVID-19 samples came from the United States, Italy and Spain.

In the original workflow: Reference gene primers were amplified, and this amplification served to estimate nucleated cell counts. Clones were sequenced by immunoSEQ multiplex PCR, and TCRdb holds only the in-frame ones, with some missing. V, J and clone size were drawn from that table, and D and trimming were deduced from the DNA. The table lists fewer than 300,000 clones, 91% of them singletons. This CDR3 is 12 amino acids long. CDR1 is SGDLS and CDR2 is YYNGEE in the germline V gene. The germline V and J ends were trimmed by 2 bases and 9 bases, with 10 bases remaining between them. Sequencing was carried out using peripheral blood. The clonotype was recovered from a person between 18 and 30 years old with COVID-19, enrolled during active disease. This chain connects TRBV9 to TRBJ2-3; TRBD2 might be the D (5 bases). CDR3 sequence (DNA): TGTGCCAGCAGCGTGGAAACGGGGACGCAGTATTTT. It codes for CASSVETGTQYF.